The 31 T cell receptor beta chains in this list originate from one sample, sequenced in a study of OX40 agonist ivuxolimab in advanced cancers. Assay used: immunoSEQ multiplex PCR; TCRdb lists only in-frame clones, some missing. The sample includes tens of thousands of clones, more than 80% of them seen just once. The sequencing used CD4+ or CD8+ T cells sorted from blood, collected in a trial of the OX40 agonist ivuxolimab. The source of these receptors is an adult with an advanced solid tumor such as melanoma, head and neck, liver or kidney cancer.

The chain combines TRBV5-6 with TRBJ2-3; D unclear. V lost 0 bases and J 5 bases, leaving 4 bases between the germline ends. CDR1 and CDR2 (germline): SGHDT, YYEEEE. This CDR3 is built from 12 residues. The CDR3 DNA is TGTGCCAGCAGCTTGGGGCTAGATACGCAGTATTTT. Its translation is CASSLGLDTQYF.

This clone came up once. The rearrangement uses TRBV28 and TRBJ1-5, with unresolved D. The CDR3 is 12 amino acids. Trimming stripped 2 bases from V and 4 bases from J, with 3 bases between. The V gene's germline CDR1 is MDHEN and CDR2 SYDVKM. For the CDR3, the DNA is TGTGCCAGCAGTTTACAAAATCAGCCCCAGCATTTT. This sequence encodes CASSLQNQPQHF.

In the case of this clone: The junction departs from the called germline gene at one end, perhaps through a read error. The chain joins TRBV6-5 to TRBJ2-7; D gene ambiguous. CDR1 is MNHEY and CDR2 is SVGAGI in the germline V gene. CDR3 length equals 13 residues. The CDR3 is CASSPLPSSEQYF. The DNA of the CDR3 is TGTGCCAGCAGTCCCCTCCCCTCCTCCGAGCAGTACTTC.

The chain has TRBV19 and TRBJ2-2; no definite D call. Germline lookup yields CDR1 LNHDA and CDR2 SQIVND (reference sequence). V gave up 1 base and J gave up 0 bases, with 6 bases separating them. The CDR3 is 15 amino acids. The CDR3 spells CASSIAPANTGELFF. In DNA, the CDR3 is TGTGCCAGTAGTATAGCCCCAGCGAACACCGGGGAGCTGTTTTTT.

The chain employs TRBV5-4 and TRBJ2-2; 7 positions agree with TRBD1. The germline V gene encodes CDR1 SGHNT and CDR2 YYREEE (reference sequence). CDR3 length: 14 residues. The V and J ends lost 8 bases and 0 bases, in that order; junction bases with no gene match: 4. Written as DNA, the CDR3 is TGTGCCAGGGCGGACAGGACGAACACCGGGGAGCTGTTTTTT. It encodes CARADRTNTGELFF.

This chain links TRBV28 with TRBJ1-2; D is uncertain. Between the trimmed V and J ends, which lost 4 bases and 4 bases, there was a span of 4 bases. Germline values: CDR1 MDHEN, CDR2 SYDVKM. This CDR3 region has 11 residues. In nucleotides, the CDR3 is TGTGCCAGCAGTTCGATCTATGGCTACACCTTC. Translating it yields CASSSIYGYTF.

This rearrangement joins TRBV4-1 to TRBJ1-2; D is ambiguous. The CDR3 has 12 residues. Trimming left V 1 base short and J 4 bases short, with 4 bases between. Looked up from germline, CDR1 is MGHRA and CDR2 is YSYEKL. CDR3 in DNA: TGCGCCAGCAGCCAAGCCCTCTATGGCTACACCTTC. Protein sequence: CASSQALYGYTF.

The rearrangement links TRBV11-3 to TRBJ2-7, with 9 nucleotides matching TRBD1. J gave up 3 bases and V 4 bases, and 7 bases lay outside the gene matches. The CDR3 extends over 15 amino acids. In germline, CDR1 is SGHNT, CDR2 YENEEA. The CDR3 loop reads CASSSQGAMVYEQYF. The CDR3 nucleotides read TGTGCCAGCAGCTCACAGGGGGCGATGGTCTACGAGCAGTACTTC.

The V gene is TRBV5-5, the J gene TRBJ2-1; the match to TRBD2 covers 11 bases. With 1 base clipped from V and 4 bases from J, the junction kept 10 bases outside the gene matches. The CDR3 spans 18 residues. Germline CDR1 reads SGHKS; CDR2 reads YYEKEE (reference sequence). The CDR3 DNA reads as TGTGCCAGCAGCTTGAGTGAGTTAACTAGCGGGGGTTACAATGAGCAGTTCTTC. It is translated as CASSLSELTSGGYNEQFF.

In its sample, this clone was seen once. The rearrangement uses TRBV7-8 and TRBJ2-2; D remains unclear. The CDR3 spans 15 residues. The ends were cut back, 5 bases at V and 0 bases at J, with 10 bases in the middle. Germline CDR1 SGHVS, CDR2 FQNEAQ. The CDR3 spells CASSHQTANTGELFF. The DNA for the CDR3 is TGTGCCAGCAGCCACCAAACTGCGAACACCGGGGAGCTGTTTTTT.

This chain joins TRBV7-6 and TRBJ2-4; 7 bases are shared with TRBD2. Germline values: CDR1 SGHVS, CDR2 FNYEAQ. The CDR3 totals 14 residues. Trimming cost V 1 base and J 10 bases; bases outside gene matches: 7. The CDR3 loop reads CASSLGANGGIQYF. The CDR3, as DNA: TGTGCCAGCAGCTTAGGGGCCAACGGGGGGATTCAGTACTTC.

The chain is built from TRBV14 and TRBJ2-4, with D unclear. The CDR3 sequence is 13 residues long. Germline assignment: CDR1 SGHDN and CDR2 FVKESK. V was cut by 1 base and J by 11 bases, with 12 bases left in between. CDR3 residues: CASSQGLDTLQYF. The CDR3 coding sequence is TGTGCCAGCAGCCAAGGTCTAGATACCCTTCAGTACTTC. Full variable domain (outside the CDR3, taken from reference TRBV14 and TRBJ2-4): EAGVTQFPSHSVIEKGQTVTLRCDPISGHDNLYWYRRVMGKEIKFLLHFVKESKQDESGMPNNRFLAERTGGTYSTLKVQPAELEDSGVYFCASSQGLDTLQYFGAGTRLSVL.

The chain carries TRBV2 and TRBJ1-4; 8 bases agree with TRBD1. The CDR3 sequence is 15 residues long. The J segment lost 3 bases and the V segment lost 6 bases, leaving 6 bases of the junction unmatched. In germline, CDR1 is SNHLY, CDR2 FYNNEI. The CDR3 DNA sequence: TGTGCCAGCAGCTGGACAGGGCTGGCTAATGAAAAACTGTTTTTT. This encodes CASSWTGLANEKLFF.

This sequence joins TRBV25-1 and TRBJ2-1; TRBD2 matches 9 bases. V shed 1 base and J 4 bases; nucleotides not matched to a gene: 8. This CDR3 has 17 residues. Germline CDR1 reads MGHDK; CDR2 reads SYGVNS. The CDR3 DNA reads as TGTGCCAGCAGTGAATCTCTGACTAGCGGATCTTACAATGAGCAGTTCTTC. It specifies CASSESLTSGSYNEQFF.

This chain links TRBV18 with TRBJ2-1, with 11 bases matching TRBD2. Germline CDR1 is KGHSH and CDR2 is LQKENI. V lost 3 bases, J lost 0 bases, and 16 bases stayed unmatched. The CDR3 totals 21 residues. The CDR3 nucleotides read TGTGCCAGCTCACCGACCCCGACTAGCGGGGCTTCCTTTAGCTCCTACAATGAGCAGTTCTTC. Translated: CASSPTPTSGASFSSYNEQFF.

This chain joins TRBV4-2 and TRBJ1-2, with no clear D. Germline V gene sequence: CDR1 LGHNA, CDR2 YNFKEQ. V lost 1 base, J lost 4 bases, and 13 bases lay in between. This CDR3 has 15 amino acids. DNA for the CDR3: TGTGCCAGCAGCCAAGCGGTCAATGGCGCCTATGGCTACACCTTC. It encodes CASSQAVNGAYGYTF.

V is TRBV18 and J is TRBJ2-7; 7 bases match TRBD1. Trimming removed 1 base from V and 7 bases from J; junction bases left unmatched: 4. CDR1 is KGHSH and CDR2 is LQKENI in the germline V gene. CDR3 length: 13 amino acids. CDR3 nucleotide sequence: TGTGCCAGCTCACCACTTCAGACAGGGGAGCAGTACTTC. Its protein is CASSPLQTGEQYF. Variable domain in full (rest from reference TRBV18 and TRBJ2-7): NAGVMQNPRHLVRRRGQEARLRCSPMKGHSHVYWYRQLPEEGLKFMVYLQKENIIDESGMPKERFSAEFPKEGPSILRIQQVVRGDSAAYFCASSPLQTGEQYFGPGTRLTVT.

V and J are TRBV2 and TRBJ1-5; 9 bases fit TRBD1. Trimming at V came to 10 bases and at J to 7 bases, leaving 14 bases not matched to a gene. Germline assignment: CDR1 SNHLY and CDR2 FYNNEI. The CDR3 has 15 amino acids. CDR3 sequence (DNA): TGTGCCACACAGCTGGGACAGGGATTGGGACAGCCCCAGCATTTT. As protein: CATQLGQGLGQPQHF.

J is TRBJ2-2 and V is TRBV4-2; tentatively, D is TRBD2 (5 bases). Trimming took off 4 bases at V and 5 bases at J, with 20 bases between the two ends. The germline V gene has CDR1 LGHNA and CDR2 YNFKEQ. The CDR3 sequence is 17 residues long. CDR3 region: CASSPQAGASSTGELFF. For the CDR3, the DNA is TGTGCCAGCAGCCCTCAGGCGGGCGCATCCTCGACCGGGGAGCTGTTTTTT.

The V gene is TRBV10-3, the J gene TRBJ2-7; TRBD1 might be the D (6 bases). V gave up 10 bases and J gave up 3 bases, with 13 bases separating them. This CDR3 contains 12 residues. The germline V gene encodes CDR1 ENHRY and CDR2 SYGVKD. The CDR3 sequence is CATASDSYEQYF. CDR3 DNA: TGTGCCACCGCATCGGACAGCTACGAGCAGTACTTC.

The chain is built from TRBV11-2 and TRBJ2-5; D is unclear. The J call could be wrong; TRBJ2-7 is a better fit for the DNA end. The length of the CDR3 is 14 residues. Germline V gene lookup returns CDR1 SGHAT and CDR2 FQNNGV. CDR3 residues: CASSSLTKSYEQYF. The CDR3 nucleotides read TGTGCCAGCAGCTCCCTTACCAAATCCTACGAGCAGTACTTC.

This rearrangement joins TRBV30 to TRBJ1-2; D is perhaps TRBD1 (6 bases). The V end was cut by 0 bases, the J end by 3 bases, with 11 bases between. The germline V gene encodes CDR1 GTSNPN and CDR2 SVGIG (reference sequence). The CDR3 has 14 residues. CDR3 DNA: TGTGCCTGGAGTGTATTTGGGGGCGACTATGGCTACACCTTC. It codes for CAWSVFGGDYGYTF.

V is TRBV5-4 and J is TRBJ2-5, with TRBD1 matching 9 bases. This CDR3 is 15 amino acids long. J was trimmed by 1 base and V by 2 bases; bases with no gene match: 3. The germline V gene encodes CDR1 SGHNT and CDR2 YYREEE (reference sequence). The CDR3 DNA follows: TGTGCCAGCAGCTTAGCGGGACAGGGCCAAGAGACCCAGTACTTC. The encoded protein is CASSLAGQGQETQYF.

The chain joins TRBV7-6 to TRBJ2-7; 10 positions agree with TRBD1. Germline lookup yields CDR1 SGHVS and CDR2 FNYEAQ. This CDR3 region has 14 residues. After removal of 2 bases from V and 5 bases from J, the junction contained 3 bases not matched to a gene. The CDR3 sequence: CASSLFGQGDEQYF. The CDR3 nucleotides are TGTGCCAGCAGCTTATTCGGACAGGGGGACGAGCAGTACTTC. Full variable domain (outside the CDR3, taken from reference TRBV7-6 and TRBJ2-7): GAGVSQSPRYKVTKRGQDVALRCDPISGHVSLYWYRQALGQGPEFLTYFNYEAQQDKSGLPNDRFSAERPEGSISTLTIQRTEQRDSAMYRCASSLFGQGDEQYFGPGTRLTVT.

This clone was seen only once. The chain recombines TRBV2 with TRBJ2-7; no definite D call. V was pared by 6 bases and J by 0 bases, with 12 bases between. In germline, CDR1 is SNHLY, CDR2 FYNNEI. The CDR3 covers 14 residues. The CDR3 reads CASRNSYLSYEQYF. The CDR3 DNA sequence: TGTGCCAGCAGAAACAGTTACCTCTCCTACGAGCAGTACTTC.

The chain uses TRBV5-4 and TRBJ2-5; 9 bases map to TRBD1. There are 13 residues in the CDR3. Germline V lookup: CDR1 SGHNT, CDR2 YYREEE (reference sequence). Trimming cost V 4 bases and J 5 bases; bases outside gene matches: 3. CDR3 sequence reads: CASSNRGLETQYF. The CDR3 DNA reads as TGTGCCAGCAGCAACAGGGGGCTGGAGACCCAGTACTTC.

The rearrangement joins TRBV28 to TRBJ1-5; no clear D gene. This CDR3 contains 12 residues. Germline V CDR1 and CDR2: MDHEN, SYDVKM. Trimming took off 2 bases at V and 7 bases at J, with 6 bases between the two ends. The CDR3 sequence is CASSLTGQPQHF. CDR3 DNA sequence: TGTGCCAGCAGTTTAACGGGGCAGCCCCAGCATTTT.

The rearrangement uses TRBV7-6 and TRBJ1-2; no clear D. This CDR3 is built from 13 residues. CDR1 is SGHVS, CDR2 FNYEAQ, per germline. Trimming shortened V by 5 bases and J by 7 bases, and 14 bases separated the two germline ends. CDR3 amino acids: CASSPILKVGYTF. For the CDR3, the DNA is TGTGCCAGCAGCCCCATACTGAAGGTTGGCTACACCTTC.

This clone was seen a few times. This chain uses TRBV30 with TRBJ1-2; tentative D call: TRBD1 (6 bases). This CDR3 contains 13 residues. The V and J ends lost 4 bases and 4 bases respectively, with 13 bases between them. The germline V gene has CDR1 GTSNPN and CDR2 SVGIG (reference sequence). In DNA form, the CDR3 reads TGTGCCTGGACTAGGGGGGACCGCTATGGCTACACCTTC. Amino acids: CAWTRGDRYGYTF.

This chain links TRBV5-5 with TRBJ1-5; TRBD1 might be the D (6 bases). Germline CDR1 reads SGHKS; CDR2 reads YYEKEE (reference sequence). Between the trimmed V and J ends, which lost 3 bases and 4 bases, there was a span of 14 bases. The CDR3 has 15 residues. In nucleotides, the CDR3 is TGTGCCAGCAGCTCCCGACAGGAACTAAATCAGCCCCAGCATTTT. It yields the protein CASSSRQELNQPQHF.

The CDR3 here is CASTPLGGLDEQFF. In DNA form, the CDR3 reads TGTGCCAGCACCCCTCTCGGAGGGCTGGATGAGCAGTTCTTC. The chain couples TRBV5-4 to TRBJ2-1; D may be TRBD2 (6 bases). Trimming pared 6 bases from V and 8 bases from J, leaving 18 bases between. This CDR3 comprises 14 residues. The germline CDR1 and CDR2 sequences are SGHNT and YYREEE (reference sequence).